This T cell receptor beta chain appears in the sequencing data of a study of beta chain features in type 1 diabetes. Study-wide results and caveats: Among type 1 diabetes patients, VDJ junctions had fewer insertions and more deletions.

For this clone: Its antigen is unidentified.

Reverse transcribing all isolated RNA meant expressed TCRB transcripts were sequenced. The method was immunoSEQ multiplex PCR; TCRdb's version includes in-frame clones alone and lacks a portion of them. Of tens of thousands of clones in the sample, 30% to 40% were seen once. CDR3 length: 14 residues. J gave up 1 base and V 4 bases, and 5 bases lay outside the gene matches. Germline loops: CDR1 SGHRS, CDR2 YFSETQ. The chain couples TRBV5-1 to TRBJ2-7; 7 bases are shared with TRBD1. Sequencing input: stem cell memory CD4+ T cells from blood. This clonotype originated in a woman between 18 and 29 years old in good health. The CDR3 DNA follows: TGCGCCAGCAGCCCCCGACAGGGATCCTACGAGCAGTACTTC. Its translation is CASSPRQGSYEQYF.